Presented here are 27 T cell receptor beta chains from one specimen sequenced in a study of metastatic and nonmetastatic thyroid tumors (dated by TCRdb to about 2020). No patient had received any treatment before thyroid surgery. To prepare the library, PCR was applied. Sequencer: Illumina HiSeq 4000. TCRdb applied fastp at Q25 and MiXCR to the public reads, then kept only in-frame beta chains. The sample table contains some 46,000 clones; only one count was recorded for under 30% of them. The ten top clones hold around 3.2% of the sample. The sequenced sample consisted of blood. The receptors originated from a male donor with papillary thyroid cancer or a benign thyroid nodule (not recorded which). Some clones in this sample may be carry-over from other donors' samples.

This clone occurred many times. The chain combines TRBV27 with TRBJ2-1; 11 bases line up with TRBD2. Trimming at V came to 8 bases and at J to 8 bases, leaving 8 bases not matched to a gene. CDR1 and CDR2 from the germline V gene are MNHEY and SMNVEV (reference sequence). The CDR3 loop spans 14 amino acids. The CDR3 protein is CASQLAGVVDEQFF. The CDR3 nucleotides read TGTGCCAGCCAACTAGCGGGAGTAGTAGATGAGCAGTTCTTC.

The chain recombines TRBV27 with TRBJ2-3; TRBD1 aligns across 8 bases. Germline V lookup: CDR1 MNHEY, CDR2 SMNVEV (reference sequence). J gave up 0 bases and V 6 bases, and 5 bases lay outside the gene matches. The CDR3 sequence is 15 residues long. The CDR3 DNA is TGTGCCAGCAGCTCAGGGGGCTGGAGCACAGATACGCAGTATTTT. It translates to CASSSGGWSTDTQYF.

There are many counts of this clone. The chain employs TRBV29-1 and TRBJ1-1; TRBD1 is a possible D gene (5 bases). CDR1 is SQVTM and CDR2 is ANQGSEA in the germline V gene. There are 13 residues in the CDR3. Trimming shortened V by 7 bases and J by 3 bases, and 15 bases separated the two germline ends. The CDR3 loop is CSASPDSYTEAFF. As DNA, the CDR3 is TGCAGCGCCTCGCCCGACAGCTACACTGAAGCTTTCTTT.

The V gene is TRBV6-1, the J gene TRBJ1-2; D gene uncertain. Germline V lookup: CDR1 MNHNS, CDR2 SASEGT. This CDR3 comprises 16 residues. The ends were cut back, 2 bases at V and 2 bases at J, with 15 bases in the middle. As DNA, the CDR3 is TGTGCCAGCAGTGAAATCAAACGAGGAGAGAACTATGGCTACACCTTC. It yields the protein CASSEIKRGENYGYTF.

The gene calls are TRBV6-1 and TRBJ1-1; D is undetermined. Per germline, CDR1 MNHNS and CDR2 SASEGT. The CDR3 consists of 13 residues. V gave up 4 bases and J gave up 1 base, with 7 bases separating them. CDR3 sequence: CASSVRRNTEAFF. The CDR3 coding sequence is TGTGCCAGCAGTGTTAGGAGGAACACTGAAGCTTTCTTT.

This clone was observed at least ten times. This chain uses TRBV5-5 with TRBJ1-6; D might be TRBD1 (6 bases). The CDR3 loop spans 15 amino acids. Germline values: CDR1 SGHKS, CDR2 YYEKEE (reference sequence). Trimming shortened V by 5 bases and J by 4 bases, and 13 bases separated the two germline ends. The CDR3 here is CASSSRTEYNSPLHF. For the CDR3, the DNA is TGTGCCAGCAGTTCAAGGACAGAGTATAATTCACCCCTCCACTTT. The complete variable domain, with remaining parts taken from reference TRBV5-5 and TRBJ1-6, reads DAGVTQSPTHLIKTRGQQVTLRCSPISGHKSVSWYQQVLGQGPQFIFQYYEKEERGRGNFPDRFSARQFPNYSSELNVNALLLGDSALYLCASSSRTEYNSPLHFGNGTRLTVT.

The chain carries TRBV27 and TRBJ2-7; D possibly corresponds to TRBD1 (6 bases). In germline, CDR1 is MNHEY, CDR2 SMNVEV (reference sequence). The CDR3 covers 15 residues. Trimming removed 5 bases from V and 7 bases from J, with 21 bases in between. For the CDR3, the DNA is TGTGCCAGCAGTCCGTCCCAGGGGATGTTGTGGGAGCAGTACTTC. Translation: CASSPSQGMLWEQYF.

This clone has a count of ten or more. CDR3 in DNA: TGTGCCAGCAGTGAACTGGCGGGGATCACAGATACGCAGTATTTT. Translation gives CASSELAGITDTQYF. This chain links TRBV2 with TRBJ2-3; maybe TRBD2 (6 bases). V lost 2 bases and J lost 2, with 11 bases in between. This CDR3 has 15 residues. Per germline, CDR1 SNHLY and CDR2 FYNNEI.

V and J are TRBV28 and TRBJ2-7, with unresolved D. The CDR3 is 11 amino acids. The V and J ends lost 6 bases and 3 bases respectively, with 6 bases between them. Germline V lookup: CDR1 MDHEN, CDR2 SYDVKM. DNA for the CDR3: TGTGCCAGCAGCCTGTTCTACGAGCAGTACTTC. Its protein is CASSLFYEQYF.

This clone was observed a handful of times. The chain has TRBV6-1 and TRBJ1-6; a weak D match, TRBD1 (5 bases). The germline V and J ends were trimmed by 4 bases and 13 bases, with 14 bases remaining between them. Germline-derived CDR1 and CDR2 are MNHNS and SASEGT. The CDR3 is made up of 13 amino acids. The CDR3 DNA follows: TGTGCCAGCAGTGGGGGGTCAAGGGTTCCCCTCCACTTT. Translating gives CASSGGSRVPLHF.

Within the sample, this clone is medium-sized (0.01 to 0.1%). The chain joins TRBV6-1 to TRBJ2-7; D is possibly TRBD2 (5 bases). The V gene lost 6 bases and the J gene lost 2 bases, with 23 bases spanning the gap. The germline gives CDR1 MNHNS, CDR2 SASEGT. The CDR3 has 17 amino acids. CDR3 amino acids: CASRGATPGEGAYEQYF. CDR3 in DNA: TGTGCCAGCAGAGGAGCCACCCCGGGTGAGGGTGCCTACGAGCAGTACTTC.

The chain couples TRBV5-1 to TRBJ2-2; D may be TRBD1 (5 bases). V was trimmed by 0 bases and J by 5 bases, leaving 14 bases between them. CDR1 and CDR2 from the germline V gene are SGHRS and YFSETQ. The CDR3 loop spans 16 amino acids. CDR3 sequence (DNA): TGCGCCAGCAGCTTGGTAACAGGTCAGGAGACCGGGGAGCTGTTTTTT. Amino acid sequence: CASSLVTGQETGELFF.

This clone was counted ten times or more. The chain employs TRBV6-2 or TRBV6-3 and TRBJ2-7; D uncertain. Germline assignment: CDR1 MNHEY and CDR2 SVGEGT. Trimming took 7 bases from V and 0 from J, leaving 13 bases between them. This CDR3 has 14 amino acids. CDR3 coding DNA: TGTGCCAGCATCAAGCAAATCTCCTCCTACGAGCAGTACTTC. Protein product: CASIKQISSYEQYF.

At least ten counts were recorded for this clone. V gene TRBV9 combines with J gene TRBJ1-3; 11 nucleotides match TRBD1. The V segment lost 3 bases and the J segment 2 bases; nucleotides outside the gene matches: 10. Germline lookup yields CDR1 SGDLS and CDR2 YYNGEE. The CDR3 totals 18 residues. CDR3 sequence: CASSGPGQGVLTGNTIYF. For the CDR3, the DNA is TGTGCCAGCAGCGGACCGGGACAGGGGGTTCTTACTGGAAACACCATATATTTT.

This clone occurred a few times. V and J are TRBV6-5 and TRBJ2-7; no firm D call. The CDR3 is 16 amino acids. Germline loops: CDR1 MNHEY, CDR2 SVGAGI. V was shortened by 0 bases and J by 0 bases, with 12 bases between the two germline ends. The CDR3, as DNA: TGTGCCAGCAGTTACTCGATTGGCAGGAGCTCCTACGAGCAGTACTTC. Its translation: CASSYSIGRSSYEQYF.

To note about this clone: The sample holds other DNA sequences that translate to the same CDR3. This chain links TRBV5-1 with TRBJ2-1; D remains ambiguous. Germline V gene lookup returns CDR1 SGHRS and CDR2 YFSETQ. The CDR3 runs 16 residues. V shed 4 bases and J shed 3 bases, with 17 bases lying between them. CDR3: CASSLFGQINYNEQFF. The CDR3 nucleotides are TGCGCCAGCAGCCTGTTTGGCCAGATTAACTACAATGAGCAGTTCTTC.

This clone has at least ten counts. The gene calls are TRBV20-1 and TRBJ2-3; TRBD2 matches 7 bases. After removal of 2 bases from V and 5 bases from J, the junction contained 1 base not matched to a gene. The CDR3 loop spans 12 amino acids. CDR1 and CDR2 from the germline V gene are DFQATT and SNEGSKA (reference sequence). CDR3 residues: CSARLAEDTQYF. CDR3 bases: TGCAGTGCTAGACTAGCGGAAGATACGCAGTATTTT.

A few counts support this clone. The V and J genes are TRBV10-2 and TRBJ1-5; maybe TRBD1 (5 bases). Germline CDR1 and CDR2: WSHSY and SAAADI. Deletions cut 3 bases from V and 3 bases from J, with 15 bases between. The CDR3 covers 16 residues. DNA of the CDR3: TGCGCCAGCAGTGACGACAGTCAAACTTTCAATCAGCCCCAGCATTTT. Protein product: CASSDDSQTFNQPQHF.

The V call is TRBV7-9, the J call TRBJ2-2; D remains ambiguous. CDR1 is SEHNR, CDR2 FQNEAQ, per germline (reference sequence). The CDR3 spans 13 residues. V was pared by 3 bases and J by 3 bases, with 5 bases between. The CDR3 loop reads CASSLSYTGELFF. The DNA for the CDR3 is TGTGCCAGCAGCTTGAGTTACACCGGGGAGCTGTTTTTT.

This clone has ten or more counts. J is TRBJ2-1 and V is TRBV24-1, with 8 bases fitting TRBD2. The CDR3 has 16 residues. The V segment lost 1 base and the J segment 6 bases; nucleotides outside the gene matches: 7. Per germline, CDR1 KGHDR and CDR2 SFDVKD. This CDR3 reads CATSDFELAGGNEQFF. The CDR3 DNA reads as TGTGCCACCAGTGATTTCGAGCTAGCGGGTGGCAATGAGCAGTTCTTC.

This clone was observed a handful of times. The rearrangement uses TRBV7-9 and TRBJ1-2; D not resolved. Trimming stripped 5 bases from V and 3 bases from J, with 16 bases between. The germline V gene has CDR1 SEHNR and CDR2 FQNEAQ (reference sequence). The CDR3 covers 15 residues. The CDR3 DNA sequence: TGTGCCAGCAGCCCGGTGGCAGGAGACCACTATGGCTACACCTTC. This codes for CASSPVAGDHYGYTF. Combining the CDR3 with reference TRBV7-9 and TRBJ1-2 gives the whole variable domain DTGVSQNPRHKITKRGQNVTFRCDPISEHNRLYWYRQTLGQGPEFLTYFQNEAQLEKSRLLSDRFSAERPKGSFSTLEIQRTEQGDSAMYLCASSPVAGDHYGYTFGSGTRLTVV.

Turning to this clone: With a much larger clone just one base away, this may be a read error. The CDR3: CANSPNPGTSSPQETQYF. CDR3 nucleotide sequence: TGTGCCAACAGCCCCAACCCCGGGACTAGCTCCCCCCAAGAGACCCAGTACTTC. This chain links TRBV4-2 with TRBJ2-5, with 9 bases matching TRBD2. CDR1 LGHNA and CDR2 YNFKEQ come from the germline V gene. This CDR3 region has 18 residues.

There are many counts of this clone. V usage is TRBV28 and J usage is TRBJ2-3; TRBD1 agrees at 8 bases. The CDR3 has 15 residues. Germline CDR1 reads MDHEN; CDR2 reads SYDVKM. V lost 8 bases and J lost 6; bases outside the gene matches: 13. The CDR3 region is CASGSSGGAYDTQYF. The DNA of the CDR3 is TGTGCCAGCGGCTCATCAGGGGGCGCATATGATACGCAGTATTTT. Looking up the rest from reference TRBV28 and TRBJ2-3 gives the full variable domain: DVKVTQSSRYLVKRTGEKVFLECVQDMDHENMFWYRQDPGLGLRLIYFSYDVKMKEKGDIPEGYSVSREKKERFSLILESASTNQTSMYLCASGSSGGAYDTQYFGPGTRLTVL.

This chain uses TRBV6-1 with TRBJ2-7; weak D call: TRBD2 (5 bases). Germline V gene sequence: CDR1 MNHNS, CDR2 SASEGT. The CDR3 totals 16 residues. The germline V and J ends were trimmed by 2 bases and 2 bases, with 16 bases remaining between them. The CDR3 loop reads CASSELRSGRTYEQYF. CDR3 nucleotide sequence: TGTGCCAGCAGTGAATTAAGGTCTGGGAGAACCTACGAGCAGTACTTC.

At least ten counts were recorded for this clone. The V and J genes are TRBV15 and TRBJ2-5; D might be TRBD1 or TRBD2, each matching 6 bases. The CDR3 runs 13 residues. CDR1 and CDR2 from the germline V gene are LNHNV and YYDKDF (reference sequence). The V end lost 1 base, the J end lost 5 bases, and 8 bases lay between the germline ends. The CDR3 is CATSRGRGETQYF. The CDR3 DNA reads as TGTGCCACCAGCAGAGGGAGGGGGGAGACCCAGTACTTC. Filled out from reference TRBV15 and TRBJ2-5, the complete variable domain reads DAMVIQNPRYQVTQFGKPVTLSCSQTLNHNVMYWYQQKSSQAPKLLFHYYDKDFNNEADTPDNFQSRRPNTSFCFLDIRSPGLGDTAMYLCATSRGRGETQYFGPGTRLLVL.

The gene calls are TRBV7-9 and TRBJ2-2; 7 bases line up with TRBD1. J lost 5 bases, V lost 5 bases, and 2 bases had no gene match. CDR1 and CDR2 (germline): SEHNR, FQNEAQ (reference sequence). The CDR3 has 13 residues. The CDR3: CASSAQGTGELFF. In nucleotides, the CDR3 is TGTGCCAGCAGCGCACAGGGGACCGGGGAGCTGTTTTTT.

This clone qualifies as medium-sized (0.01 to 0.1%). V gene TRBV30 combines with J gene TRBJ1-2, with TRBD1 as a possible D gene (5 bases). The V gene lost 4 bases and the J gene lost 5 bases, with 14 bases spanning the gap. The CDR3 sequence is 13 residues long. Germline V lookup: CDR1 GTSNPN, CDR2 SVGIG (reference sequence). The CDR3 nucleotides read TGTGCCTGGATCACAGGAGGGGAATATGGCTACACCTTC. Translating gives CAWITGGEYGYTF.